This entry is about one TCR gamma chain. This clone's antigen is unknown. A single base is all that separates this from a far larger clone, so a read error is likely. Staining of thymocytes was performed with Zombie NIR viability dye and with antibodies against CD3 (UCHT1), TCRgammadelta (11F2), TCRVgamma9 (IMMU360) and TCRVdelta2 (IMMU389). TRD and TRG CDR3 repertoires were generated in bulk, separately, from sorted Vgamma9Vdelta2 and nonVgamma9Vdelta2 gammadelta thymocytes obtained from human fetal and pediatric thymuses. Pediatric thymus tissue was collected in Belgium from children having cardiac surgery. The pediatric thymus donors in the study ranged in age from roughly 1 to 12 years. Thymic cell suspensions from fetal and post-natal thymuses were prepared as previously described. NonVgamma9Vdelta2 thymocytes were sorted as CD3+ gammadeltaTCR+ cells that did not have the Vgamma9+Vdelta2+ phenotype. A FACS Aria III cell sorter (BD Biosciences) was used for cell sorting.

This entry belongs to a study of fetal and pediatric gammadelta thymocytes (dated 2022 in TCRdb). Broadly, across the study: To strengthen a single-cell study of gammadelta thymocyte development, the researchers used bulk gammadelta thymocyte repertoires that mixed previously published data with newly generated, unpublished data. To increase subject numbers and strengthen the CDR3 publicity analysis, bulk TCR repertoire data were added. A total of roughly 10 subjects, comprising 3 fetal thymus donors and 7 pediatric thymus donors, were covered by the bulk gammadelta thymocyte repertoire set. Unpublished data were combined with previously published data (refs 27,28) to make up the bulk gammadelta thymocyte repertoires. General conclusions and limits of the study: Fetal gammadelta thymocyte repertoires were previously reported to be enriched for TRDV2, TRGV8 and TRGV9 usage, low N additions and public CDR3s compared with post-natal repertoires.

Trimming accounts for 0 bases at V and 1 base at J, while the number of junction bases matched to no gene is 5. From the cysteine up to the phenylalanine, the CDR3 has a length of 16 residues. CDR3 DNA is the only sequence kept; it has 48 bases, read in frame from the first base. The germline V gene yields VINAFY for CDR1 and YDVSNSKD for CDR2. These reads were obtained on an Illumina MiSeq. Turning to the authors' computational methods: To analyze publicity, the Vgamma9Vdelta2 and nonVgamma9Vdelta2 bulk CDR3 files from each subject were merged so that every subject had one combined repertoire. Using base R and dplyr, each CDR3 amino acid sequence was checked across 9 single-cell datasets and fewer than 13 bulk repertoires to give a publicity score ranging from 0 to 19. TCRdb reprocessed the public data with the CATT caller; entries with the same nucleotide sequence were combined afterwards. Here the V and J calls rest on TCRdb's processing, not on the authors' analysis. The sample table holds about 140 gamma-chain clones, of which over 7.5% were seen once. The top ten hold 60% to 80% of the sample.

The TCR sequence derives from a child who underwent cardiac surgery and was recorded as healthy. The sample taken for sequencing was non-Vgamma9Vdelta2 gamma-delta T cells from the thymus. The sample's cell subset or site, from its label and the paper: CD3+gammadeltaTCR+ thymocytes not co-expressing Vgamma9 and Vdelta2. Here the chain combines TRGV5 and TRGJP2. For the CDR3, the sequence is CATWDRECSSDWIKTF. The sequenced DNA is TGTGCCACCTGGGACAGGGAATGTAGTAGTGATTGGATCAAGACGTTT.